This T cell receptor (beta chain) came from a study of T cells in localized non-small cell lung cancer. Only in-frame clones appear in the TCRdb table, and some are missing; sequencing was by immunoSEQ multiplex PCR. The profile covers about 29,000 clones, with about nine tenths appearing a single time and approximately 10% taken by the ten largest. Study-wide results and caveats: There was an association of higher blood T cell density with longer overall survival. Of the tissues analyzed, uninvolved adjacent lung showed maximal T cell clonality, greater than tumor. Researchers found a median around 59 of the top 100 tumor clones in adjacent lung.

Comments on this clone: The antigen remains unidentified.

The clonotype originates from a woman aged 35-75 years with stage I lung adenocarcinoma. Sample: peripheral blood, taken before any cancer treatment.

The CDR3 nucleotides are TGTGCCAGCAGCACCCGACTAGCGGGAGGCCTAGATACGCAGTATTTT. It yields the protein CASSTRLAGGLDTQYF. The chain recombines TRBV9 with TRBJ2-3, with TRBD2 matching 13 bases. Germline CDR1 SGDLS, CDR2 YYNGEE. V lost 4 bases to trimming and J lost 5 bases; unmatched junction nucleotides: 7. The CDR3 covers 16 residues.